These 15 T cell receptor beta chains were sequenced from one sample in a study of read filtering for tumor transcriptome and immune sequencing. The library was built from about 0.4 ug RNA with molecular barcoded adaptors for alpha/delta and beta/gamma chains. TCRdb redid the calling of the reads with MiXCR, one entry per CDR3 protein. The data hold 37,000 or so distinct CDR3 sequences, with around 15% observed a single time. The material sequenced was a population of CD138-negative cells sorted from bone marrow. The origin of the receptors is a donor at least 40 years old with multiple myeloma.

This clonotype was counted ten times or more. The chain carries TRBV2 and TRBJ2-1, with 8 bases fitting TRBD1. After removal of 5 bases from V and 11 bases from J, the junction contained 8 bases not matched to a gene. CDR3 length: 13 amino acids. The V gene's germline CDR1 is SNHLY and CDR2 FYNNEI. CDR3 sequence: CASSYQGAQQQFF. The CDR3 DNA reads as TGTGCCAGCAGTTATCAGGGGGCGCAGCAGCAGTTCTTC.

This clonotype was observed at least ten times. The V gene is TRBV11-2, the J gene TRBJ1-5, with D hard to call. Between the trimmed V and J ends, which lost 1 base and 0 bases, there was a span of 7 bases. Germline CDR1 is SGHAT and CDR2 is FQNNGV. This CDR3 spans 15 amino acids. The CDR3 sequence is CASSLGPNSNQPQHF. The CDR3 coding sequence is TGTGCCAGCAGCTTAGGACCAAATAGCAATCAGCCCCAGCATTTT. The full variable domain, its missing parts supplied by reference TRBV11-2 and TRBJ1-5, is EAGVAQSPRYKIIEKRQSVAFWCNPISGHATLYWYQQILGQGPKLLIQFQNNGVVDDSQLPKDRFSAERLKGVDSTLKIQPAKLEDSAVYLCASSLGPNSNQPQHFGDGTRLSIL.

This clonotype has a count of ten or more. The V call is TRBV29-1, the J call TRBJ2-1; D might be TRBD1 or TRBD2, each matching 6 bases. Germline values: CDR1 SQVTM, CDR2 ANQGSEA. The CDR3 length is 14 residues. Trimming removed 5 bases from V and 5 bases from J, with 16 bases in between. CDR3 region: CSVPPRGLDNEQFF. In DNA form, the CDR3 reads TGCAGCGTTCCCCCCCGGGGGCTGGACAATGAGCAGTTCTTC.

V is TRBV6-5 and J is TRBJ2-1, with 9 bases lining up with TRBD2. This CDR3 has 14 amino acids. V dropped 4 bases and J dropped 3; count of bases not matched to a gene: 1. From germline, CDR1 is MNHEY and CDR2 SVGAGI. In DNA form, the CDR3 reads TGTGCCAGCAGTTTAGCGGGGGACTACAATGAGCAGTTCTTC. Protein sequence: CASSLAGDYNEQFF.

This clonotype is judged medium-sized. This rearrangement joins TRBV7-2 to TRBJ2-1; the D is unclear. The V end lost 0 bases, the J end lost 10 bases, and 7 bases lay between the germline ends. Germline CDR1 is SGHTA and CDR2 is FQGNSA. CDR3 size: 12 residues. The CDR3 sequence is CASSLAQGEQFF. The CDR3 DNA follows: TGTGCCAGCAGCTTAGCTCAAGGGGAGCAGTTCTTC.

This clonotype appeared many times. This chain joins TRBV20-1 and TRBJ1-1; 8 nucleotides align to TRBD1. Germline CDR1 reads DFQATT; CDR2 reads SNEGSKA (reference sequence). After removal of 4 bases from V and 1 base from J, the junction contained 2 bases not matched to a gene. CDR3 length equals 13 residues. CDR3 nucleotides: TGCAGTGCTACACAGGGGGGGAACACTGAAGCTTTCTTT. Encoded protein: CSATQGGNTEAFF.

This clonotype has at least ten counts. The chain carries TRBV5-6 and TRBJ2-1, with D possibly being TRBD1 (5 bases). Between the trimmed V and J ends, which lost 7 bases and 7 bases, there was a span of 9 bases. The CDR3 consists of 11 residues. CDR1 is SGHDT and CDR2 is YYEEEE in the germline V gene. The CDR3 loop reads CASVRANEQFF. In DNA form, the CDR3 reads TGTGCCAGCGTCAGGGCAAATGAGCAGTTCTTC.

This clonotype was counted ten times or more. V is TRBV24-1 and J is TRBJ2-1; D possibly corresponds to TRBD1 (5 bases). V lost 9 bases to trimming and J lost 10 bases, with 15 bases between them. The germline gives CDR1 KGHDR, CDR2 SFDVKD. This CDR3 region has 12 residues. CDR3 bases: TGTGCCACCCACGGCAGGGCAGGCGAGCAGTTCTTC. Translating gives CATHGRAGEQFF.

This clonotype occurred many times. The rearrangement links TRBV7-2 to TRBJ2-7; D is unresolved. CDR1 SGHTA and CDR2 FQGNSA come from the germline V gene. The CDR3 spans 14 residues. Trimming cost V 1 base and J 0 bases, with 7 bases left between them. The DNA for the CDR3 is TGTGCCAGCAGCTTAGTGGGGATCTCCTACGAGCAGTACTTC. Translation gives CASSLVGISYEQYF.

This clonotype was seen a few times. A much larger clone differs from this one at a single base, so this may be a read error. The V gene is TRBV4-2, the J gene TRBJ2-5, with TRBD2 matching 10 bases. Trimming cost V 2 bases and J 8 bases; bases outside gene matches: 17. The CDR3 covers 18 residues. CDR1 and CDR2 (germline): LGHNA, YNFKEQ. As DNA, the CDR3 is TGTGCCAGCAGCCAAAAGCCTACTAGCGGGATACCCGGGGATACCCAGTACTTC. Residues: CASSQKPTSGIPGDTQYF.

This clonotype has ten or more counts. Germline and junction disagree at one end, which may indicate a read error. The V and J genes are TRBV5-1 and TRBJ2-5; D is unresolved. This CDR3 has 11 residues. The germline CDR1 and CDR2 sequences are SGHRS and YFSETQ. This CDR3 reads CASSLQETQYF. In DNA, the CDR3 is TGTGCCAGCAGCCTACAGGAGACCCAGTACTTC.

This clonotype has a count of ten or more. The V call is TRBV20-1, the J call TRBJ2-5, with TRBD1 identical over 7 bases. The trim removed 4 bases at V and 9 bases at J, leaving 11 bases unmatched. The germline CDR1 and CDR2 sequences are DFQATT and SNEGSKA (reference sequence). The CDR3 runs to 13 residues. The CDR3 region is CSATPGQPAAQYF. The DNA for the CDR3 is TGCAGTGCTACTCCGGGACAGCCAGCGGCCCAGTACTTC.

The chain has TRBV7-2 and TRBJ2-2; D is uncertain. The germline V gene has CDR1 SGHTA and CDR2 FQGNSA. The CDR3 is 15 amino acids. Trimming shortened V by 3 bases and J by 5 bases, and 13 bases separated the two germline ends. The CDR3 reads CASSFGRAQTGELFF. The CDR3 nucleotides read TGTGCCAGCAGCTTCGGACGGGCCCAGACCGGGGAGCTGTTTTTT.

Turning to this clonotype: A much larger clone differs from this one at a single base, so this may be a read error. J is TRBJ2-1 and V is TRBV12-3 or TRBV12-4; D is unresolved. Trimming removed 5 bases from V and 15 bases from J, with 17 bases in between. This CDR3 has 12 residues. The CDR3 is CASSPTTPGRFF. CDR3 nucleotides: TGTGCCAGCAGTCCCACAACGCCAGGACGGTTCTTC.

This clonotype was observed many times. The chain employs TRBV11-2 and TRBJ1-3, with TRBD1 as a possible D gene (6 bases). V lost 6 bases, J lost 7 bases, and 22 bases lay in between. CDR3 length: 16 amino acids. Germline V gene sequence: CDR1 SGHAT, CDR2 FQNNGV. The CDR3 DNA reads TGTGCCAGCAGACAAACGACGGGGGGGGCCCGGAACACCATATATTTT. It translates to CASRQTTGGARNTIYF.